This T cell receptor (beta chain) comes out of a study of OX40 agonist ivuxolimab in advanced cancers. Study at large: Each dose-escalation patient presented with hepatocellular carcinoma, melanoma, renal cell or head and neck cancer. Males comprised 82.7% of the group, whose mean age was approximately 60 years (range roughly 20 to 85). Study results and limitations: More expanded clones were found, on average, in CD8+ than in CD4+ T cells. Among the nonresponders, some also had low normalized T-cell clonal expansion.

This clone was recorded a few times. What it recognizes is unknown. TCRdb keeps only in-frame clones here, not all; method: immunoSEQ multiplex PCR. The data show about 61,000 clones, roughly 86% seen once. Germline CDR1 MNHEY, CDR2 SMNVEV (reference sequence). The CDR3 has 13 amino acids. V was shortened by 2 bases and J by 5 bases, with 9 bases between the two germline ends. The origin of this receptor is an adult with an advanced solid tumor such as melanoma, head and neck, liver or kidney cancer. V gene TRBV27 combines with J gene TRBJ2-5; tentatively, D is TRBD1 or TRBD2 (5 bases each). The sequencing used CD4+ or CD8+ T cells sorted from blood, collected in a trial of the OX40 agonist ivuxolimab. DNA for the CDR3: TGTGCCAGCAGTTTACTAGGGGAGGAGACCCAGTACTTC. Translating gives CASSLLGEETQYF.